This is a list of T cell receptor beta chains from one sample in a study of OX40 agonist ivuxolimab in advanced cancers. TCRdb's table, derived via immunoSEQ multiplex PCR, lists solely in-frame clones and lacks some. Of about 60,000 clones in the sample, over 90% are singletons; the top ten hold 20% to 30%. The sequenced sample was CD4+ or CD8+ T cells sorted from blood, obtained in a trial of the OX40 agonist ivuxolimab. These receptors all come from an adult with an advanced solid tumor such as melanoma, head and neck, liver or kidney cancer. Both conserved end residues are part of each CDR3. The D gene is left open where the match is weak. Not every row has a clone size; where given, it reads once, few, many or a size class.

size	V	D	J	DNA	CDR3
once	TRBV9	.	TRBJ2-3	TGTGCCAGCAGCGCCGCCGGAGGAATCGGCACAGATACGCAGTATTTT	CASSAAGGIGTDTQYF
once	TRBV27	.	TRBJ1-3	TGTGCCCGCCCTGTGTCACAACCACCTGGAAACACCATATATTTT	CARPVSQPPGNTIYF
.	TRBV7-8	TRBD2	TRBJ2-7	TGTGCCAGCAGCTTAGCACTAGCGGGAGGCCGGGACGAGCAGTACTTC	CASSLALAGGRDEQYF
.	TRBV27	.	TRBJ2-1	TGTGCCAGCAGTTTATACGCGGAGCGAGAGCAGTTCTTC	CASSLYAEREQFF
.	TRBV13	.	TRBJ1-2	TGTGCCAGCAGCGCCCGGGGAAGGGATTATGGCTACACCTTC	CASSARGRDYGYTF
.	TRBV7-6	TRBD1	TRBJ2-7	TGTGCCATCTCCACAGGGGGCTCCTACGAGCAGTACTTC	CAISTGGSYEQYF
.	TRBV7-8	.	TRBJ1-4	TGTGCCAGCAGCTCCGGGGGGGCTAATGAAAAACTGTTTTTT	CASSSGGANEKLFF
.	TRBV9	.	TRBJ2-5	TGTGCCAGCAGCCCCCTTGAGGTGGAGACCCAGTACTTC	CASSPLEVETQYF
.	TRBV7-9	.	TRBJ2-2	TGTGCCGGACGGTCGGGGTCCGATGCGTCCGGGGAGCTGTTTTTT	CAGRSGSDASGELFF
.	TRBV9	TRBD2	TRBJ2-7	TGTGCCAGCAGCGTAGACGGGGCGGGACTAGCCTACGAGCAGTACTTC	CASSVDGAGLAYEQYF
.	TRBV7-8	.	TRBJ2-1	TGTGCCAGCAGCGATCGAGTCTACAATGAGCAGTTCTTC	CASSDRVYNEQFF
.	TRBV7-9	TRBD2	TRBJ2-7	TGTGCCAGCAGCGCGAGCGGGAAGCTTGACGAGCAGTACTTC	CASSASGKLDEQYF
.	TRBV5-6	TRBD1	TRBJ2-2	TGTGCCAGCAGTTTTCCGGGACAGATCAACACCGGGGAGCTGTTTTTT	CASSFPGQINTGELFF
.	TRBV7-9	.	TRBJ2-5	TGTGCCAGCAGCCCGGCAAGCTTTGGGACCCAGTACTTC	CASSPASFGTQYF
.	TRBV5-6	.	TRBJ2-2	TGTGCCAGCAGCTTGTACTGGGCAGGGGCCACCGGGGAGCTGTTTTTT	CASSLYWAGATGELFF
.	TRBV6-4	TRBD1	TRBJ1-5	TGTGCCAGCAGTATTGACAGGGCGAGAAGGAGCAATCAGCCCCAGCATTTT	CASSIDRARRSNQPQHF
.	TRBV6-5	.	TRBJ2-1	TGTGCCAGCGGGCGGACCTACAATGAGCAGTTCTTC	CASGRTYNEQFF
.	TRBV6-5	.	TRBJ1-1	TGTGCCAGCAGTTACTCGGGGGTCCCAGAAGCTTTCTTT	CASSYSGVPEAFF
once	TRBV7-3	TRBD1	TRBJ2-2	TGTGCCAGCAGCTTAACGACAGGGGAAACCGGGGAGCTGTTTTTT	CASSLTTGETGELFF
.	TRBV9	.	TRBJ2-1	TGTGCCAGCAGCGTAGCGGGGACGGTTAACAATGAGCAGTTCTTC	CASSVAGTVNNEQFF
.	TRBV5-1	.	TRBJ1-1	TGCGCCAGCAGCTTGGACAGCATGAACACTGAAGCTTTCTTT	CASSLDSMNTEAFF
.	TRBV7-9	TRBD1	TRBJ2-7	TGTGCCAGCAGCTTAGACAGGGGGTACTCCTACGAGCAGTACTTC	CASSLDRGYSYEQYF